These 23 T cell receptor beta chains originate from one sample sequenced in a study of OX40 agonist ivuxolimab in advanced cancers. Sequencing used immunoSEQ multiplex PCR; TCRdb keeps in-frame clones, though not all of them. Among about 77,000 clones listed, just under 90% were seen once. The source was CD4+ or CD8+ T cells sorted from blood, collected in a trial of the OX40 agonist ivuxolimab. These receptors all come from an adult with an advanced solid tumor such as melanoma, head and neck, liver or kidney cancer.

The chain uses TRBV5-8 and TRBJ1-5, with 7 positions matching TRBD1. CDR3 length: 15 residues. Germline V gene sequence: CDR1 SGHTS, CDR2 YDEGEE. The V and J ends lost 4 bases and 4 bases, in that order; junction bases with no gene match: 8. CDR3 in DNA: TGTGCCAGCAGCCCGGGGACAGACAGAAATCAGCCCCAGCATTTT. It codes for CASSPGTDRNQPQHF.

V usage is TRBV19 and J usage is TRBJ2-1; D gene unclear. V was cut by 4 bases and J by 1 base, with 11 bases left in between. Looked up from germline, CDR1 is LNHDA and CDR2 is SQIVND (reference sequence). The CDR3 has 15 amino acids. CDR3 protein: CASSKGFKSYNEQFF. For the CDR3, the DNA is TGTGCCAGTAGTAAGGGCTTCAAATCCTACAATGAGCAGTTCTTC.

In nucleotides, the CDR3 is TGTGCCAGCAGCCCGCCCCCGACTGACAGGGGTCACGAGCAGTACTTC. Amino acids: CASSPPPTDRGHEQYF. The chain links TRBV28 to TRBJ2-7, with TRBD1 matching over 8 bases. There are 16 residues in the CDR3. J lost 5 bases, V lost 6 bases, and 15 bases had no gene match. CDR1 is MDHEN and CDR2 is SYDVKM in the germline V gene.

The rearrangement uses TRBV6-1 and TRBJ2-5; D is unclear. Germline V CDR1 and CDR2: MNHNS, SASEGT. V was pared by 0 bases and J by 5 bases, with 10 bases between. The CDR3 is 14 residues long. CDR3: CASSEAAGYETQYF. The CDR3 DNA is TGTGCCAGCAGTGAAGCGGCAGGATATGAGACCCAGTACTTC.

The chain joins TRBV5-1 to TRBJ2-1; 12 nucleotides line up with TRBD2. V lost 4 bases and J lost 5; bases outside the gene matches: 4. This CDR3 spans 15 amino acids. Germline values: CDR1 SGHRS, CDR2 YFSETQ. The CDR3 DNA sequence: TGCGCCAGCAGCCCGCTAGCGGGGGGGGACAATGAGCAGTTCTTC. Its protein product is CASSPLAGGDNEQFF.

This chain joins TRBV6-4 and TRBJ2-1; the D gene is possibly TRBD1 (6 bases). This CDR3 contains 14 residues. Trimming removed 1 base from V and 5 bases from J, with 9 bases in between. CDR1 and CDR2 from the germline V gene are MRHNA and SNTAGT. CDR3 region: CASSDLGAHNEQFF. For the CDR3, the DNA is TGTGCCAGCAGTGACTTGGGGGCCCACAATGAGCAGTTCTTC.

The chain combines TRBV2 with TRBJ1-2; no clear D gene. Germline V CDR1 and CDR2: SNHLY, FYNNEI. The CDR3 is made up of 11 amino acids. Trimming removed 3 bases at V and 7 bases at J, with 6 bases between. The CDR3 protein is CASSDSIGYTF. Written as DNA, the CDR3 is TGTGCCAGCAGTGACTCGATTGGCTACACCTTC. Variable domain in full (rest from reference TRBV2 and TRBJ1-2): EPEVTQTPSHQVTQMGQEVILRCVPISNHLYFYWYRQILGQKVEFLVSFYNNEISEKSEIFDDQFSVERPDGSNFTLKIRSTKLEDSAMYFCASSDSIGYTFGSGTRLTVV.

V is TRBV20-1 and J is TRBJ2-1, with D hard to call. V lost 4 bases and J lost 10, with 11 bases in between. This CDR3 region has 11 residues. Germline V gives CDR1 DFQATT, CDR2 SNEGSKA (reference sequence). The CDR3 DNA sequence: TGCAGTGCTACCCGGCGCAGGGAGCAGTTCTTC. Its translation: CSATRRREQFF.

The gene calls are TRBV18 and TRBJ1-1, with 9 positions matching TRBD1. Germline-derived CDR1 and CDR2 are KGHSH and LQKENI. The CDR3 has 15 amino acids. V lost 5 bases, J lost 9 bases, and 13 bases stayed unmatched. The CDR3 nucleotides read TGTGCCAGCTCATCCAGGACAGGGGACGGTTCAAAAGCTTTCTTT. Translated, it gives CASSSRTGDGSKAFF.

The chain combines TRBV30 with TRBJ1-5; possibly TRBD1 for D (5 bases). The germline gives CDR1 GTSNPN, CDR2 SVGIG (reference sequence). The CDR3 has 13 residues. Trimming shortened V by 2 bases and J by 7 bases, and 12 bases separated the two germline ends. CDR3 in DNA: TGTGCCTGGAGTCAACTTGGGGGGCAGCCCCAGCATTTT. This codes for CAWSQLGGQPQHF. Full variable domain (remainder filled in from reference TRBV30 and TRBJ1-5): SQTIHQWPATLVQPVGSPLSLECTVEGTSNPNLYWYRQAAGRGLQLLFYSVGIGQISSEVPQNLSASRPQDRQFILSSKKLLLSDSGFYLCAWSQLGGQPQHFGDGTRLSIL.

The chain links TRBV11-1 to TRBJ2-7; 9 bases agree with TRBD1. V trimming: 5 bases; J trimming: 2 bases; junction bases outside the gene matches: 7. Germline V lookup: CDR1 SGHAT, CDR2 FQDESV (reference sequence). CDR3 length equals 15 residues. The CDR3 sequence: CASSHSGQGTYEQYF. The CDR3, as DNA: TGTGCCAGCAGCCATTCAGGACAGGGGACCTACGAGCAGTACTTC.

The chain employs TRBV7-9 and TRBJ1-3; no reliable D call. Germline V CDR1 and CDR2: SEHNR, FQNEAQ (reference sequence). The CDR3 runs 13 residues. Trimming stripped 5 bases from V and 11 bases from J, with 16 bases between. CDR3 residues: CASSLREPDAIYF. The CDR3 DNA follows: TGTGCCAGCAGCCTCCGGGAACCTGACGCCATATATTTT. Full variable domain (outside the CDR3, taken from reference TRBV7-9 and TRBJ1-3): DTGVSQNPRHKITKRGQNVTFRCDPISEHNRLYWYRQTLGQGPEFLTYFQNEAQLEKSRLLSDRFSAERPKGSFSTLEIQRTEQGDSAMYLCASSLREPDAIYFGEGSWLTVV.

The genes are TRBV27 and TRBJ2-7; TRBD2 matches at 10 bases. Germline V gives CDR1 MNHEY, CDR2 SMNVEV (reference sequence). This CDR3 region has 16 residues. The ends lost 1 base at V and 5 bases at J; junction bases unmatched: 8. DNA of the CDR3: TGTGCCAGCAGTTTATTCGTTAGCGGGAGGTCCCACGAGCAGTACTTC. Its protein product is CASSLFVSGRSHEQYF.

This chain joins TRBV7-9 and TRBJ1-1, with D possibly matching TRBD1 (6 bases). Trimming shortened V by 4 bases and J by 6 bases, and 15 bases separated the two germline ends. CDR1 is SEHNR and CDR2 is FQNEAQ in the germline V gene (reference sequence). The CDR3 sequence is 14 residues long. In nucleotides, the CDR3 is TGTGCCAGCAGCTGGGGGGGCTACTCAGCTGAAGCTTTCTTT. This encodes CASSWGGYSAEAFF. Complete variable domain (other parts from reference TRBV7-9 and TRBJ1-1): DTGVSQNPRHKITKRGQNVTFRCDPISEHNRLYWYRQTLGQGPEFLTYFQNEAQLEKSRLLSDRFSAERPKGSFSTLEIQRTEQGDSAMYLCASSWGGYSAEAFFGQGTRLTVV.

This rearrangement joins TRBV10-3 to TRBJ2-1, with no clear D. CDR1 and CDR2 (germline): ENHRY, SYGVKD. The CDR3 sequence is 15 residues long. With 4 bases removed from V and 0 bases from J, the gap between germline ends came to 10 bases. The CDR3 DNA is TGTGCCATCAGTGGGACGCCAAGCTCCTACAATGAGCAGTTCTTC. Translated, it gives CAISGTPSSYNEQFF.

Turning to this clone: The junction departs from the called germline gene at one end, perhaps through a read error. This chain uses TRBV29-1 with TRBJ1-1; 7 positions agree with TRBD1. CDR3 length: 16 residues. The V gene's germline CDR1 is SQVTM and CDR2 ANQGSEA. CDR3 residues: CSVEGRAGQMNTEAFF. The CDR3 coding sequence is TGCAGCGTCGAAGGTCGGGCGGGACAGATGAACACTGAAGCTTTCTTT.

The chain uses TRBV11-2 and TRBJ1-1, with a possible D match to TRBD1 (5 bases). The germline V gene has CDR1 SGHAT and CDR2 FQNNGV. V gave up 9 bases and J gave up 5 bases, with 19 bases separating them. The CDR3 consists of 14 residues. CDR3 in amino acids: CASFRQGGLTEAFF. CDR3 coding DNA: TGTGCCAGTTTCAGGCAGGGTGGTTTAACTGAAGCTTTCTTT. Combining the CDR3 with reference TRBV11-2 and TRBJ1-1 gives the whole variable domain EAGVAQSPRYKIIEKRQSVAFWCNPISGHATLYWYQQILGQGPKLLIQFQNNGVVDDSQLPKDRFSAERLKGVDSTLKIQPAKLEDSAVYLCASFRQGGLTEAFFGQGTRLTVV.

The chain is built from TRBV5-1 and TRBJ1-3; D unclear. The ends were cut back, 4 bases at V and 4 bases at J, with 12 bases in the middle. Germline V gene data show CDR1 as SGHRS and CDR2 as YFSETQ. The CDR3 sequence is 14 residues long. CDR3: CASSPGGWGNTIYF. Written as DNA, the CDR3 is TGCGCCAGCAGCCCGGGAGGATGGGGAAACACCATATATTTT.

V gene TRBV29-1 combines with J gene TRBJ2-5; 8 bases match TRBD1. The V and J ends lost 5 bases and 5 bases, in that order; junction bases with no gene match: 7. This CDR3 has 13 residues. The V gene's germline CDR1 is SQVTM and CDR2 ANQGSEA. This CDR3 reads CSVITGTGETQYF. The CDR3 nucleotides are TGCAGCGTTATAACAGGGACAGGCGAGACCCAGTACTTC. Filled out from reference TRBV29-1 and TRBJ2-5, the complete variable domain reads SAVISQKPSRDICQRGTSLTIQCQVDSQVTMMFWYRQQPGQSLTLIATANQGSEATYESGFVIDKFPISRPNLTFSTLTVSNMSPEDSSIYLCSVITGTGETQYFGPGTRLLVL.

The chain combines TRBV6-1 with TRBJ1-1, with 10 bases fitting TRBD1. Germline V gene lookup returns CDR1 MNHNS and CDR2 SASEGT. The CDR3 is 15 amino acids. Trimming took 8 bases from V and 7 from J; bases not matched to a gene: 13. The CDR3 region has the DNA TGTGCCAGCTGGTGGTGGGACAGGGGAGTCGGTGAAGCTTTCTTT. Translated: CASWWWDRGVGEAFF.

V is TRBV28 and J is TRBJ2-7; D not resolved. The germline CDR1 and CDR2 sequences are MDHEN and SYDVKM. Trimming cost V 6 bases and J 5 bases, with 11 bases left between them. This CDR3 contains 12 residues. CDR3 residues: CASRVDTHEQYF. The CDR3 bases are TGTGCCAGCAGAGTCGACACTCACGAGCAGTACTTC.

This chain links TRBV20-1 with TRBJ2-5; D gene unclear. The length of the CDR3 is 11 residues. Trimming cost V 0 bases and J 13 bases, with 12 bases left between them. Germline loops: CDR1 DFQATT, CDR2 SNEGSKA (reference sequence). The CDR3 protein is CSARDYMSPYF. The CDR3, as DNA: TGCAGTGCTAGAGATTATATGAGCCCGTACTTC.

This chain links TRBV19 with TRBJ1-1; D is ambiguous. Trimming took 6 bases from V and 4 from J, leaving 18 bases between them. The CDR3 runs to 15 residues. CDR1 and CDR2 from the germline V gene are LNHDA and SQIVND (reference sequence). Here the CDR3 DNA reads TGTGCCAGTAGCCCTTTAGTGGGCTGGAGCACTGAAGCTTTCTTT. As protein: CASSPLVGWSTEAFF.